This T cell receptor beta chain was retrieved from a study of blood T cells in healthy people across ages (dated by TCRdb to between 2015 and 2016). Background on the whole study: In model experiments, roughly one uniquely barcoded TCR beta cDNA molecule per two T cells was captured by template switching. The study measured age-related changes in TCR beta repertoire diversity using deep sequencing normalized with unique cDNA molecular identifiers. Donors were grouped into four age groups: young (average roughly 15 years), middle-aged (39), aged (62) and long-lived (just over 80). To avoid experimental bias, donors of different ages were spread randomly across the sequencing lanes. For two donors (one aged 18 to 30 and one aged 80 or older), the study analyzed two additional independent replicas of 1 million unique cDNA reads from the same blood draw.

General study outcomes and caveats: Observed TCR beta diversity per million T cells fell roughly linearly with age, and a significant reduction was already apparent by age roughly 40. Estimates of total diversity based on one million sequenced T cells were considered lower bounds and underestimates. Compared with the aged group, the long-lived group had more naive CD4+ T cells, fewer expanded clones and increased TCR diversity, a pattern suggesting age selection. Because profiling used bulk unsorted PBMCs, naive and antigen-experienced compartments could not be compared conclusively. Because the CMV infection status of the donors was unknown, age-related changes in expanded clonotypes may potentially have been confounded. There was a strong correlation between observed TCR beta diversity and the percentage of naive T cells measured by flow cytometry.

This clonotype has a handful of counts. The antigen it binds to is not known. Per-base quality was not reported, and no clone a single base away is much larger than it. Trimming removed 6 bases from V and 6 bases from J; the gene matches leave 7 bases unexplained. Reading the germline V gene gives CDR1 SGHAT and CDR2 FQNNGV. The CDR3 contains 15 residues, cysteine and phenylalanine counted. The only DNA kept is the CDR3, 45 bases in frame from the first base. Library prep was done by 5' RACE. Sequencing relied on an Illumina HiSeq 2500. The second PCR ran for about 6 to 11 cycles and used a J-beta primer mix along with a sample-barcoded 5' primer. A unique molecular identifier was introduced onto each TCR beta cDNA molecule by a template-switch 5' adaptor carrying 12 random nucleotides. Each sample yielded at least 3 million CDR3-containing paired-end reads. First-strand cDNA was synthesized from all RNA with the Mint cDNA synthesis kit, primed by a TRBC-specific oligonucleotide. All cDNA was treated with uracil-DNA glycosylase and then went through a first 18-cycle PCR with the universal primers M1SS and BC2_uni_R. As for how the authors treated the data: For normalization, 1 million high-quality reads were randomly selected from each sample, with every read carrying a distinct molecular identifier. Instead of being binned into consensus sequences, reads that shared molecular identifiers were thrown out. CDR3 identification, clonotype clustering and error correction used MiTCR with a Q25 quality threshold and the strictest error-elimination algorithm. A nonparametric unseen species model using Euler transformation provided a lower-bound estimate of total TCR beta diversity. TCRdb reanalyzed the raw reads on its own, using fastp at Q25 for trimming and MiXCR for clone calling, and kept in-frame beta chains. A single entry per CDR3 protein holds the most common genes and DNA from its merged rows. It is TCRdb's table, rather than the study itself, that gives the V and J calls and clone size. The sample has about 970,000 distinct CDR3 sequences on record, approximately 50% of them singletons. 20% to 25% of the sample is held by the ten biggest clonotypes.

The approximately 40 donors, aged roughly 6 to 95 years, were systemically healthy Caucasian individuals from Russia. About 9.8 milliliters of peripheral blood were drawn from each donor into EDTA-treated Vacutainer tubes. Ficoll-Paque density-gradient centrifugation was used to isolate PBMCs, with at least 6.5 million per sample. Trizol reagent was used to extract total RNA from PBMCs, with at least 6 micrograms per sample. The percentages of naive CD45RAhigh/CD27high T cells were determined by flow cytometry on a PBMC aliquot from every donor. Sequenced input: blood. The source is a woman aged 55 to 70 in good health. Here the chain combines TRBV11-2 and TRBJ2-1; 11 central bases correspond to TRBD2. The CDR3 protein is CASSQTSGTSNEQFF. The DNA sequence reads TGTGCCAGCAGTCAGACTAGCGGGACCTCCAATGAGCAGTTCTTC.